This T cell receptor beta chain came from a study of blood T cells in healthy people across ages. Findings and caveats of the study: It was held that the diversity estimates obtained from one million T cells were underestimates. Roughly linear declines in TCR beta diversity per million T cells occurred with age.

For this clonotype: The antigen is not known.

This CDR3 comprises 12 residues. CDR1 is ENHRY and CDR2 is SYGVKD in the germline V gene. V was pared by 4 bases and J by 10 bases, with 8 bases between. Each sample had at least 6 million PBMCs isolated. Together with a sample-barcoded 5' primer, a J-beta primer mix was included in a second PCR lasting 7 to 11 cycles. TCRdb ran MiXCR on the 5' RACE reads and lists one entry per CDR3 protein. The sample yields around 1,900,000 distinct CDR3 sequences, about two fifths seen once. The TCR originated in a human donor in good health. The chain links TRBV10-3 to TRBJ1-6; no clear D. The sequencing sample was made of blood. CDR3 protein: CAISGEGSPLHF. Written as DNA, the CDR3 is TGTGCCATCAGTGGGGAGGGCTCACCCCTCCACTTT.